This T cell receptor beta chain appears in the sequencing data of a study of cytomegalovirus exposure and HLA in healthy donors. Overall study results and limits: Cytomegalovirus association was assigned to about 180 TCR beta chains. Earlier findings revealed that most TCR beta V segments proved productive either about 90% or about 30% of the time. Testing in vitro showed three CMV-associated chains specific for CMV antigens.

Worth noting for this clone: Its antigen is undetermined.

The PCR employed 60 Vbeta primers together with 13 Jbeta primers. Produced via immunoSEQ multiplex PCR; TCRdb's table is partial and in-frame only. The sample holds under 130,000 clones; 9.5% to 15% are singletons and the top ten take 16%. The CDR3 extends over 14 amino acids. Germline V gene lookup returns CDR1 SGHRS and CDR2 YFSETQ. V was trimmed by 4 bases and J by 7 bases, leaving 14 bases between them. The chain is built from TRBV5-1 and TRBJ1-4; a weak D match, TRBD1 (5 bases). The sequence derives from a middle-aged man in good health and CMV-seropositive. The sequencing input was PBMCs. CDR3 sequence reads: CASSKQEFTEKLFF. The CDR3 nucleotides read TGCGCCAGCAGCAAACAGGAGTTTACTGAAAAACTGTTTTTT.